The clone carrying this T cell receptor beta chain is judged medium-sized. Trimming pared 6 bases from V and 8 bases from J, leaving 13 bases between. CDR3 size: 12 residues. Germline V gene lookup returns CDR1 MNHNS and CDR2 SASEGT. The data are from a study of tumor-infiltrating lymphocytes in oesophageal squamous cell carcinoma. MiXCR, applied by TCRdb to the PCR reads, yields one record per CDR3 protein. The table includes 18,000 or so distinct CDR3 sequences, less than 50% detected once. Sequencing used esophageal tumor tissue. The origin of this receptor is a male donor with esophageal squamous cell carcinoma. The rearrangement joins TRBV6-1 to TRBJ1-1; D is ambiguous. The DNA of the CDR3 is TGTGCCAGCAGGTATGAGGGATCGGAAGCTTTCTTT. Protein sequence: CASRYEGSEAFF.